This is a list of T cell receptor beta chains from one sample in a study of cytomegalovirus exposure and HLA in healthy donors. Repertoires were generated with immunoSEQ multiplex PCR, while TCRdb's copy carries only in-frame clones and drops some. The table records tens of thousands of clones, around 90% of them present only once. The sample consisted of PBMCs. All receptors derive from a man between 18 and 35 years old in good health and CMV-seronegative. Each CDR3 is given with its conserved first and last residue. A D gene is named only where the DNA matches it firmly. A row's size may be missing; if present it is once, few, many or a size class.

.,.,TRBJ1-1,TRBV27,TGTGCCAGCAGTTTATCAGCCCACCTTAACACTGAAGCTTTCTTT,CASSLSAHLNTEAFF
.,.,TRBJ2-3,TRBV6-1,TGTGCCAGCAGGAAACAGGGAGTTGGGACAGATACGCAGTATTTT,CASRKQGVGTDTQYF
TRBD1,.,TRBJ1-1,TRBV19,TGTGCCAGTACCGTTTTAAGTGGGGACAGGGCTAACACTGAAGCTTTCTTT,CASTVLSGDRANTEAFF
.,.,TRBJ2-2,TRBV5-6,TGTGCCAGCAGACAAGGGGGAGTCCCCACCGGGGAGCTGTTTTTT,CASRQGGVPTGELFF
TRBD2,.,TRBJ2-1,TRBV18,TGTGCCAGCTCACTTAGCGGGACCTCCTACAATGAGCAGTTCTTC,CASSLSGTSYNEQFF
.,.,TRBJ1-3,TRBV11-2,TGTGCCAGCAGGGGCAGTGATCACTCTGGAAACACCATATATTTT,CASRGSDHSGNTIYF
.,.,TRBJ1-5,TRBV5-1,TGCGCCAGCAGCTTGGGAGCGGAGAGTCAGCCCCAGCATTTT,CASSLGAESQPQHF
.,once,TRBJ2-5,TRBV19,TGTGCCAGTAGTGTGGGACTTAGCGGACGTGAGACCCAGTACTTC,CASSVGLSGRETQYF
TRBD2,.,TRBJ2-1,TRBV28,TGTGCCAGCAGTAAACTAGCGGGAGTAAATGAGCAGTTCTTC,CASSKLAGVNEQFF
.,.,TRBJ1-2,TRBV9,TGTGCCAGCAGCTTCGGTAACTATGGCTACACCTTC,CASSFGNYGYTF
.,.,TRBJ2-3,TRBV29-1,TGCAGCGTTCTCGGAGGCGCGGGCACAGATACGCAGTATTTT,CSVLGGAGTDTQYF
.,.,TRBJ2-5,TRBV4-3,TGCGCCAGCAGCCAAGCCGTGGCCGAAGAGACCCAGTACTTC,CASSQAVAEETQYF
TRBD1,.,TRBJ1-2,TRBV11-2,TGTGCCAGCAGCTTTACAGGGGGTGACTATGGCTACACCTTC,CASSFTGGDYGYTF
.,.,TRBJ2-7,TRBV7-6,TGTGCCAGCAGCTTATTAGGGGGTTCGGACCACGAGCAGTACTTC,CASSLLGGSDHEQYF
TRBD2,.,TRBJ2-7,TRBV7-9,TGTGCCAGCAGCTCAGCGGGAGTGTATGAGCAGTACTTC,CASSSAGVYEQYF
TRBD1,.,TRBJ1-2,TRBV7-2,TGTGCCAGCAGCCACGGACAGGGGGCGTCGAACTATGGCTACACCTTC,CASSHGQGASNYGYTF
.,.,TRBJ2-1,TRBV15,TGTGCCACCAGCAGACCAGTAGGCCAGCGGGCCAATGAGCAGTTCTTC,CATSRPVGQRANEQFF
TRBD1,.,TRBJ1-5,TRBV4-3,TGCGCCAGCAGCCAAACAGGGGACAATCAGCCCCAGCATTTT,CASSQTGDNQPQHF